This T cell receptor beta chain was retrieved from a study of blood T cell repertoires in COVID-19. For the study at large: Samples taken during acute and convalescent COVID-19 were collected in the United States, Italy and Spain. T cells, B-cell-depleted T cells, or PBMCs provided the cDNA or gDNA that served as material.

V lost 4 bases, J lost 5 bases, and 8 bases lay in between. Germline V gene sequence: CDR1 SGHDN, CDR2 FVKESK. This CDR3 spans 12 amino acids. Source study methods: Amplification of reference gene primers was used by the study to estimate nucleated cell counts. Profiled with immunoSEQ multiplex PCR; TCRdb holds only in-frame clones, not every one. V and J calls and clone size come straight from that table; D and trimming were deduced from the DNA. The sample includes a few hundred thousand clones, 86% of them seen just once. The chain links TRBV14 to TRBJ1-2, with a possible D match to TRBD1 (5 bases). Input material: peripheral blood. The sequence came from a man aged 18 to 29 with active or convalescent COVID-19. The CDR3 DNA is TGTGCCAGCAGCCGGGACTTATATGGCTACACCTTC. Amino acids: CASSRDLYGYTF.